These 9 T cell receptor beta chains came from one sample sequenced in a study of CD8+ T cells in alopecia areata (dated by TCRdb to 2016 to 2019). In the paper's terms, the treatment or condition label means: oral pan-JAK inhibitor, 5-10 mg twice daily. Receptors were amplified or captured by the immunoSEQ multiplex PCR assay. RNA was extracted from all samples and reverse transcribed into cDNA as template for TCR sequencing. TCRdb limited this immuneACCESS table to in-frame rearrangements with V and J called. A share of clones is missing; checked studies link under half to unresolved V genes, and the rest is unexplained. This sample is represented by 200,000 to 250,000 clones; about two fifths of them were singletons. The top ten hold roughly 0.45% of the sample. Sequencing used CD4+ T cells sorted from blood, obtained around week 34, from a patient treated with tofacitinib. Receptors originate from a human donor with alopecia areata.

This clone has a handful of counts. The chain recombines TRBV7-2 with TRBJ1-5; possible D gene TRBD1, 5 bases. Per germline, CDR1 SGHTA and CDR2 FQGNSA. V lost 5 bases and J 0 bases, leaving 11 bases between the germline ends. The CDR3 sequence is 15 residues long. Here the CDR3 reads CASSRTGISNQPQHF. In DNA, the CDR3 is TGTGCCAGCAGCCGAACAGGAATTAGCAATCAGCCCCAGCATTTT.

The chain has TRBV25-1 and TRBJ1-1; D gene unclear. Trimming took off 8 bases at V and 0 bases at J, with 10 bases between the two ends. The CDR3 runs to 13 residues. Germline CDR1 is MGHDK and CDR2 is SYGVNS. The CDR3 region has the DNA TGTGCCAGCGTTAGTCAGATGAACACTGAAGCTTTCTTT. This gives the protein CASVSQMNTEAFF. Drawing the rest from reference TRBV25-1 and TRBJ1-1, the complete variable domain is EADIYQTPRYLVIGTGKKITLECSQTMGHDKMYWYQQDPGMELHLIHYSYGVNSTEKGDLSSESTVSRIRTEHFPLTLESARPSHTSQYLCASVSQMNTEAFFGQGTRLTVV.

This chain connects TRBV29-1 to TRBJ2-1; TRBD1 matches at 10 bases. The germline gives CDR1 SQVTM, CDR2 ANQGSEA. With 3 bases clipped from V and 10 bases from J, the junction kept 9 bases outside the gene matches. The CDR3 loop spans 14 amino acids. The CDR3 sequence: CSVEGQGNSQEQFF. For the CDR3, the DNA is TGCAGCGTTGAGGGACAGGGGAATTCGCAAGAGCAGTTCTTC.

This clone was seen a single time. The chain recombines TRBV30 with TRBJ2-3; D is unresolved. The CDR3 consists of 14 residues. Germline CDR1 and CDR2: GTSNPN and SVGIG (reference sequence). V lost 0 bases and J 4 bases, leaving 11 bases between the germline ends. CDR3 loop: CAWSVLSFPDTQYF. The CDR3 bases are TGTGCCTGGAGTGTACTCTCCTTCCCAGATACGCAGTATTTT.

This clone was counted between two and nine times. J is TRBJ1-1 and V is TRBV14; no definite D call. Germline lookup yields CDR1 SGHDN and CDR2 FVKESK. Trimming cost V 2 bases and J 0 bases, with 4 bases left between them. CDR3 length equals 13 residues. Written as DNA, the CDR3 is TGTGCCAGCAGCCAATGGGTGAACACTGAAGCTTTCTTT. It encodes CASSQWVNTEAFF.

This chain connects TRBV7-9 to TRBJ1-2; 8 bases map to TRBD1. V lost 1 base to trimming and J lost 8 bases; unmatched junction nucleotides: 6. Germline CDR1 is SEHNR and CDR2 is FQNEAQ (reference sequence). The CDR3 covers 14 residues. The CDR3 loop is CASSLEGQGAGYTF. DNA of the CDR3: TGTGCCAGCAGCTTAGAGGGTCAGGGGGCCGGCTACACCTTC.

This clone has just one count. This chain links TRBV4-1 with TRBJ1-4; 8 nucleotides align to TRBD1. This CDR3 is 16 amino acids long. Per germline, CDR1 MGHRA and CDR2 YSYEKL. Losses at the gene ends were 4 bases for V and 8 bases for J; bases not matched to a gene: 12. CDR3 protein: CASSPVGQGIGEKLFF. The CDR3 nucleotides read TGCGCCAGCAGCCCCGTTGGACAGGGAATAGGGGAAAAACTGTTTTTT.

With regard to this clone: Other DNA sequences in this sample translate to the same CDR3. The chain employs TRBV29-1 and TRBJ2-1; D unresolved. Trimming stripped 3 bases from V and 6 bases from J, with 0 bases between. The CDR3 is made up of 9 amino acids. Germline lookup yields CDR1 SQVTM and CDR2 ANQGSEA. CDR3 in amino acids: CSVDNEQFF. The CDR3 bases are TGCAGCGTTGACAATGAGCAGTTCTTC.

The chain links TRBV25-1 to TRBJ1-2; TRBD1 is a possible D gene (6 bases). Germline V gives CDR1 MGHDK, CDR2 SYGVNS. This CDR3 comprises 13 residues. Trimming cost V 8 bases and J 2 bases, with 12 bases left between them. Here the CDR3 reads CASQRTENYGYTF. Written as DNA, the CDR3 is TGTGCCAGCCAGAGGACAGAGAACTATGGCTACACCTTC.